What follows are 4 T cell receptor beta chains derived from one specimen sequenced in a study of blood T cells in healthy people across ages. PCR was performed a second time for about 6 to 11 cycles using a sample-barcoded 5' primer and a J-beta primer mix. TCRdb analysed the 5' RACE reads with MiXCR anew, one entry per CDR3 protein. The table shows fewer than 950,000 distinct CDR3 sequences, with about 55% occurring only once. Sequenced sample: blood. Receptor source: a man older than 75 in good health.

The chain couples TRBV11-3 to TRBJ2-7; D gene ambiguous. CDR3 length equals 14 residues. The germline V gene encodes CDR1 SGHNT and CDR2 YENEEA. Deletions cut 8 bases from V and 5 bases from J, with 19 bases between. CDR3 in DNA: TGTGCCAGCGCCACCGGGCCCTCGAGCAACGAGCAGTACTTC. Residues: CASATGPSSNEQYF.

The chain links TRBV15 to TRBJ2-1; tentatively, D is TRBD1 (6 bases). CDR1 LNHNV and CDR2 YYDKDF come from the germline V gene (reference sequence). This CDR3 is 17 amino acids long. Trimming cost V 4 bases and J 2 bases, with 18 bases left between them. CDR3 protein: CATSKPRKGGAYNEQFF. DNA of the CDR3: TGTGCCACCAGCAAACCGAGGAAAGGGGGTGCCTACAATGAGCAGTTCTTC.

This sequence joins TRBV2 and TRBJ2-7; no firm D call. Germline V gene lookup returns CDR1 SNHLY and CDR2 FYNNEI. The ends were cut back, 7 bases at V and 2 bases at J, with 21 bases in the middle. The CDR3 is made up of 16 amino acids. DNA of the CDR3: TGTGCCAGCATGGAGAGTCAGGTCAGCCTAACCTACGAGCAGTACTTC. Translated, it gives CASMESQVSLTYEQYF.

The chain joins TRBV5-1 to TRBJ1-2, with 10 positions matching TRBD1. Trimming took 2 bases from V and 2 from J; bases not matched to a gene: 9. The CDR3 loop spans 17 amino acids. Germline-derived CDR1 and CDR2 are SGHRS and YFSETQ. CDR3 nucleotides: TGCGCCAGCAGCTTAATATTTTCGGGACAGGGGAACTATGGCTACACCTTC. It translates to CASSLIFSGQGNYGYTF.